This T cell receptor (beta chain) is drawn from a study of B cell selection in AIRE deficiency. Study-wide points: Only approximately 9.2% of about 3,500 shared Treg sequences were patient-specific; 31.6% healthy-specific. AIRE-deficient Tconv and Treg repertoires matched healthy donors in TCRBV, CDR3 length, diversity. Only TCRbeta was sequenced; roughly two fifths of shared healthy Treg sequences appeared in Tconv. Shorter CDR3s marked shared Treg sequences, biased toward few non-templated insertions.

As concerns this clone: As yet, its antigen is unknown.

Conventional CD4 T cells were sorted as CD4+CD127+ cells. The V gene's germline CDR1 is SGHAT and CDR2 FQNNGV. The CDR3 has 15 amino acids. The V segment lost 1 base and the J segment 8 bases; nucleotides outside the gene matches: 5. Clones were sequenced by immunoSEQ multiplex PCR, and TCRdb holds only the in-frame ones, with some missing. Among about 23,000 clones, 95% to 98% were seen once, and the ten largest hold over 0.15%. V is TRBV11-2 and J is TRBJ1-4, with TRBD1 matching over 9 bases. The source of this sequence is a human donor with AIRE deficiency. Sequencing was done on a sample of conventional CD4+ T cells sorted from PBMCs. CDR3 nucleotide sequence: TGTGCCAGCAGCTTAGCTGGGACAGGGCGAGAAAAACTGTTTTTT. Translation gives CASSLAGTGREKLFF.